This T cell receptor (beta chain) was recorded in a study of regulatory T cells in long-lasting Graves disease. Across the whole study: Antithyroid drugs had been taken under 3 months by newly diagnosed Graves' patients.

This clonotype was seen at least ten times. Noted time point: newly diagnosed GD, antithyroid drugs for less than 3 months. PBMC-extracted RNA yielded the TCR library. Through Arm-PCR of CDR3 regions and iRepertoire HTBI primers, TCR beta libraries were built. TCRdb used MiXCR to reprocess the multiplex PCR reads, holding one entry per CDR3 protein. The sample has 400,000 to 550,000 distinct CDR3 sequences, 15% seen once. The data also belong to a second study, concerning T cells in Graves' hyperthyroidism and ophthalmopathy.

This material consisted of peripheral blood mononuclear cells (PBMCs), taken at new diagnosis, from a patient treated with antithyroid drugs. This clonotype was sampled from a woman between 25 and 40 years old with Graves disease.

The DNA of the CDR3 is TGTGCCAGCAGTGCGGGGGGAAGGGGCTCCTACGAGCAGTACTTC. Protein: CASSAGGRGSYEQYF. The chain recombines TRBV12-3 or TRBV12-4 with TRBJ2-7; 8 bases map to TRBD2. The V segment lost 5 bases and the J segment 0 bases; nucleotides outside the gene matches: 6. CDR3 length equals 15 residues.